This T cell receptor (beta chain) came from a study of naive and memory T cell subsets. Two oligonucleotides, mixed equimolar, formed the beta constant-region primer covering TRBC1 and TRBC2. TCRdb redid the calling of the UMI-ligation and nested PCR reads with MiXCR, one entry per CDR3 protein. Of approximately 85,000 distinct CDR3 sequences in the sample, roughly 7.3% were seen once. Germline V gives CDR1 MDHEN, CDR2 SYDVKM. CDR3 length: 13 residues. V was cut by 8 bases and J by 10 bases, with 17 bases left in between. Sequenced material: central memory CD4+ T cells from blood. This chain joins TRBV28 and TRBJ1-4; possibly TRBD1 for D (6 bases). This TCR was sampled from a human donor in good health. The CDR3: CASRTDLSGKLFF. The CDR3 nucleotides read TGTGCCAGCCGGACAGACCTGAGTGGAAAACTGTTTTTT.